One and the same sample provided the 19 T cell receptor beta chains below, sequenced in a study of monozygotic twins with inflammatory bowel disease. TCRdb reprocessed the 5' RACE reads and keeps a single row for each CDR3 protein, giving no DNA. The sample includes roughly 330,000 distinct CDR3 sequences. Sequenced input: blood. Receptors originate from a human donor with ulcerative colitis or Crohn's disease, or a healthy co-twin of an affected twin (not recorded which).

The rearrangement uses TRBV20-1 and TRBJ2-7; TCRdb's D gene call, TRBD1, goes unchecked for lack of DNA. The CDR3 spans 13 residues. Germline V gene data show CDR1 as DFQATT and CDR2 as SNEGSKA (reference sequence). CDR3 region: CSAPRDRVYEQYF.

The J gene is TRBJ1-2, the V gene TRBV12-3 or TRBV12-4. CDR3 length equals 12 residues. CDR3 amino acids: CALIRRGSGYTF.

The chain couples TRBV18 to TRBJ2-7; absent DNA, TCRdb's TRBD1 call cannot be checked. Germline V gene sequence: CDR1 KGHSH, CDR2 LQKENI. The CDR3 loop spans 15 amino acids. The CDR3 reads CASSTGTGGLYEQYF.

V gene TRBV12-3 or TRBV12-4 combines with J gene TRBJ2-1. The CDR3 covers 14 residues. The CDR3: CASSLAASNNEQFF.

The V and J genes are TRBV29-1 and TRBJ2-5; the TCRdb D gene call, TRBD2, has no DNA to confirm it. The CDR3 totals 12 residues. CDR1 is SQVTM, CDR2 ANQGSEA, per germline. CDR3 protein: CSVSGGYETQYF.

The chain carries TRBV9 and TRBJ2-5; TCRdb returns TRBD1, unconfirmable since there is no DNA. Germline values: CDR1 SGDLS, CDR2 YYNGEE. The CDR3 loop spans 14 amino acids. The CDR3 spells CASSVGGAQETQYF.

CDR3 sequence: CASSPSGGLQFF. V gene TRBV7-2 combines with J gene TRBJ2-1; TCRdb's D gene call, TRBD2, goes unchecked for lack of DNA. CDR1 is SGHTA and CDR2 is FQGNSA in the germline V gene. This CDR3 comprises 12 residues.

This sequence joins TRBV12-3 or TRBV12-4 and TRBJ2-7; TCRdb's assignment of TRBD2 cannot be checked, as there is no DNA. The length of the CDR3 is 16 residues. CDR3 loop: CASSLVLGLAGYEQYF.

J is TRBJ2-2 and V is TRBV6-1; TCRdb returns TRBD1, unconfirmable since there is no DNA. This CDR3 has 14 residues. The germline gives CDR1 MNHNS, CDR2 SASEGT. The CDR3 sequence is CASSGTANTGELFF.

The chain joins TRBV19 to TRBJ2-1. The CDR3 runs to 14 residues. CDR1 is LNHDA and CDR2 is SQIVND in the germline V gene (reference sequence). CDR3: CASSPQGTHNEQFF.

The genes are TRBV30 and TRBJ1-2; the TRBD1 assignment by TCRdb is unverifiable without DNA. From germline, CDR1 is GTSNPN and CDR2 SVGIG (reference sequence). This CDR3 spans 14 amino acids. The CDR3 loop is CAWTLLETGVGYTF.

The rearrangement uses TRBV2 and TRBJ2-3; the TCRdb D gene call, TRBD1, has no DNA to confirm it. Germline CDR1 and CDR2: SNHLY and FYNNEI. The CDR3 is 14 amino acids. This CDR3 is CASTGVRGTDTQYF.

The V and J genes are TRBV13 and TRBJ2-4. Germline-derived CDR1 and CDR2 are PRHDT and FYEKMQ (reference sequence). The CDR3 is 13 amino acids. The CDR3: CASSLRTQNIQYF.

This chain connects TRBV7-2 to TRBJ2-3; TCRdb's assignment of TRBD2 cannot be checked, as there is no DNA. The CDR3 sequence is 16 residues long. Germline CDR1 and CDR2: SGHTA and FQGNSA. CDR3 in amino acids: CASSSHSGGAADTQYF.

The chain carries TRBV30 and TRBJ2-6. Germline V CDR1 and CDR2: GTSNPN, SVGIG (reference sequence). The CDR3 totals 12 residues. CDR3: CAWSSWGNVLTF. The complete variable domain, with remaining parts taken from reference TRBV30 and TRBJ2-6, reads SQTIHQWPATLVQPVGSPLSLECTVEGTSNPNLYWYRQAAGRGLQLLFYSVGIGQISSEVPQNLSASRPQDRQFILSSKKLLLSDSGFYLCAWSSWGNVLTFGAGSRLTVL.

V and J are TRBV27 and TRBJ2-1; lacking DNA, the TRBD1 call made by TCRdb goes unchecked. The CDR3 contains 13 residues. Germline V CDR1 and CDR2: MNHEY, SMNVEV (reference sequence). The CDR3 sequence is CASTDTGNNEQFF.

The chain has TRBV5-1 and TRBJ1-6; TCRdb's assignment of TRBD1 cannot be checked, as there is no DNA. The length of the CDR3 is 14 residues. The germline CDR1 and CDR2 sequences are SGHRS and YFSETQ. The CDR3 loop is CASSRDSLYSPLHF.

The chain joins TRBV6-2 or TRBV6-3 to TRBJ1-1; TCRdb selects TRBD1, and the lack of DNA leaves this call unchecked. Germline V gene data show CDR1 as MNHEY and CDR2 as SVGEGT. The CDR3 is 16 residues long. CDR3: CASSWIPSTANTEAFF.

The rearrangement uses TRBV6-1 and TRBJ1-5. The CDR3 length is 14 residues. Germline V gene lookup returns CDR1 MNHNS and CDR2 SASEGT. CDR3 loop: CASRASSFNQPQHF.